The present entry profiles one TCR beta chain with its context. This entry comes from a study of blood T cell repertoires in COVID-19. The table came from immunoSEQ multiplex PCR; TCRdb's copy has only in-frame clones and leaves some out. Among more than 150,000 clones listed, more than 80% were seen once. The receptor was derived from a woman aged 80 or older with COVID-19, enrolled during active disease. Input material: peripheral blood.

Here the CDR3 reads CASSLLSSGQSTDTQYF. The CDR3 DNA sequence: TGTGCCAGCAGTTTATTGTCTAGCGGGCAGAGCACAGATACGCAGTATTTT. V is TRBV27 and J is TRBJ2-3; 8 positions match TRBD2. Germline V gene sequence: CDR1 MNHEY, CDR2 SMNVEV (reference sequence). With V trimmed by 1 base and J by 0 bases, 6 bases remained unmatched. There are 17 residues in the CDR3.